The 27 T cell receptor beta chains below were found in one sample sequenced in a study of blood T cells in healthy people across ages. A second PCR, run for roughly 7 to 11 cycles, used a sample-barcoded 5' primer plus a J-beta primer mix. TCRdb called the 5' RACE reads again in MiXCR, with one record for every CDR3 protein. The sample lists 750,000 to 950,000 distinct CDR3 sequences; almost 30% were seen once. These same records also appear under a second study, on T cells of mothers and their children.

The sample was blood. The receptors come from a woman aged 40 to 50 in good health.

In its sample, this clonotype was seen a few times. The chain recombines TRBV7-2 with TRBJ2-1; 10 positions match TRBD2. This CDR3 is 16 amino acids long. Germline lookup yields CDR1 SGHTA and CDR2 FQGNSA. The J segment lost 10 bases and the V segment lost 1 base, leaving 10 bases of the junction unmatched. This chain's CDR3 is CASSLVSAGGRSEQFF. The CDR3 DNA follows: TGTGCCAGCAGCTTAGTCTCAGCGGGGGGGCGCAGCGAGCAGTTCTTC. The complete variable domain, with remaining parts taken from reference TRBV7-2 and TRBJ2-1, reads GAGVSQSPSNKVTEKGKDVELRCDPISGHTALYWYRQSLGQGLEFLIYFQGNSAPDKSGLPSDRFSAERTGGSVSTLTIQRTQQEDSAVYLCASSLVSAGGRSEQFFGPGTRLTVL.

This clonotype was detected a few times. This chain uses TRBV7-8 with TRBJ2-7; D gene unclear. The length of the CDR3 is 16 residues. The V gene's germline CDR1 is SGHVS and CDR2 FQNEAQ. The germline V and J ends were trimmed by 6 bases and 1 base, with 19 bases remaining between them. CDR3 loop: CASREGEPTHSYEQYF. DNA of the CDR3: TGTGCCAGCAGGGAAGGCGAGCCAACTCATTCCTACGAGCAGTACTTC.

As regards this clonotype: An end of the junction does not agree with germline; a read error may underlie this. This chain connects TRBV18 to TRBJ1-2, with 8 bases lining up with TRBD1. This CDR3 is built from 15 residues. Germline assignment: CDR1 KGHSH and CDR2 LQKENI. This chain's CDR3 is CASSPPGQAVYGDTF. DNA for the CDR3: TGTGCCAGCTCACCGCCGGGACAGGCGGTCTATGGCGACACCTTC.

Ten or more counts support this clonotype. V is TRBV11-2 and J is TRBJ1-1; 8 bases map to TRBD1. The V and J ends lost 5 bases and 11 bases, in that order; junction bases with no gene match: 10. The CDR3 contains 13 residues. Per germline, CDR1 SGHAT and CDR2 FQNNGV. The CDR3 here is CASSLNGQGGAFF. The CDR3 bases are TGTGCCAGCAGCCTCAACGGACAGGGTGGGGCTTTCTTT.

About this clonotype: A junction end diverges from the germline sequence, so it may reflect a read error. This chain joins TRBV27 and TRBJ1-2; D unresolved. Germline CDR1 MNHEY, CDR2 SMNVEV (reference sequence). The CDR3 spans 13 residues. In DNA, the CDR3 is TGTGCCGGCAGTTTCAGTTCTAACTATGGCTACACCTTC. Translation gives CAGSFSSNYGYTF.

This clonotype was detected a few times. The rearrangement joins TRBV29-1 to TRBJ1-2, with D tentatively TRBD1 (5 bases). The CDR3 extends over 13 amino acids. Germline lookup yields CDR1 SQVTM and CDR2 ANQGSEA. Between the trimmed V and J ends, which lost 4 bases and 2 bases, there was a span of 11 bases. CDR3: CSVVRALNYGYTF. The DNA for the CDR3 is TGCAGCGTTGTCAGGGCGCTAAACTATGGCTACACCTTC.

The CDR3 nucleotides are TGTGCCAGCAGCGCCAACGGCCGGTCAGTGAGCACTGAAGCTTTCTTT. Translating gives CASSANGRSVSTEAFF. This chain uses TRBV7-2 with TRBJ1-1; D not resolved. CDR3 length equals 16 residues. Trimming took 5 bases from V and 4 from J, leaving 20 bases between them. Germline values: CDR1 SGHTA, CDR2 FQGNSA.

This clonotype was observed a handful of times. The chain carries TRBV7-8 and TRBJ2-7; D remains ambiguous. The CDR3 consists of 15 residues. The V gene's germline CDR1 is SGHVS and CDR2 FQNEAQ. V was trimmed by 0 bases and J by 0 bases, leaving 9 bases between them. CDR3 amino acids: CASSLATTSSYEQYF. In DNA form, the CDR3 reads TGTGCCAGCAGCTTAGCGACCACGAGCTCCTACGAGCAGTACTTC.

The V gene is TRBV3-1, the J gene TRBJ1-3, with unresolved D. The germline V gene has CDR1 LGHDT and CDR2 YNNKEL (reference sequence). Trimming pared 3 bases from V and 2 bases from J, leaving 8 bases between. This CDR3 has 14 residues. CDR3 loop: CASSQGTTGNTIYF. The CDR3 nucleotides are TGTGCCAGCAGCCAGGGAACTACTGGAAACACCATATATTTT.

About this clonotype itself: Germline is not matched at one junction end, which may reflect a read error. J is TRBJ2-1 and V is TRBV3-1; possibly TRBD2 for D (6 bases). Germline V lookup: CDR1 LGHDT, CDR2 YNNKEL (reference sequence). The CDR3 spans 15 residues. The CDR3 protein is CVSSQGAGPRNEQFF. CDR3 DNA sequence: TGTGTCAGCAGCCAAGGTGCGGGGCCGCGGAATGAGCAGTTCTTC.

Concerning this clonotype: The junction departs from germline at one end; a sequencing error may be responsible. The chain employs TRBV20-1 and TRBJ1-5; no clear D. CDR1 DFQATT and CDR2 SNEGSKA come from the germline V gene (reference sequence). The CDR3 is 13 amino acids. CDR3 in amino acids: CSARRGLNPPQHF. CDR3 bases: TGCAGTGCTAGAAGAGGACTCAATCCGCCCCAGCATTTT.

The CDR3 DNA is TGTGCCAGCAGCCCCGGGATTAACAATGAGCAGTTCTTC. Translation gives CASSPGINNEQFF. The chain has TRBV11-2 and TRBJ2-1, with D maybe TRBD2 (5 bases). This CDR3 has 13 amino acids. The V gene's germline CDR1 is SGHAT and CDR2 FQNNGV. Deletions cut 5 bases from V and 5 bases from J, with 10 bases between.

As DNA, the CDR3 is TGCGCCAGCAGCCAAGGACAGGCCTACGAGCAGTTCTTC. Encoded protein: CASSQGQAYEQFF. V is TRBV4-3 and J is TRBJ2-1; TRBD1 is a possible D gene (6 bases). Germline loops: CDR1 LGHNA, CDR2 YSLEER. V was shortened by 1 base and J by 10 bases, with 11 bases between the two germline ends. The CDR3 sequence is 13 residues long.

The chain carries TRBV20-1 and TRBJ2-1; TRBD2 matches at 15 bases. Trimming cost V 5 bases and J 9 bases; bases outside gene matches: 5. This CDR3 spans 14 amino acids. CDR1 is DFQATT, CDR2 SNEGSKA, per germline (reference sequence). This CDR3 reads CSASRTSGGGEQFF. The CDR3 DNA is TGCAGTGCTTCCAGGACTAGCGGGGGGGGTGAGCAGTTCTTC.

This clonotype was seen just once. V gene TRBV7-2 combines with J gene TRBJ1-6; no reliable D call. V was pared by 4 bases and J by 0 bases, with 7 bases between. This CDR3 has 15 amino acids. Germline CDR1 SGHTA, CDR2 FQGNSA. In DNA, the CDR3 is TGTGCCAGCAGCTCCGCTAGCTCCTATAATTCACCCCTCCACTTT. It is translated as CASSSASSYNSPLHF. Supplemented by reference TRBV7-2 and TRBJ1-6, the full variable domain reads GAGVSQSPSNKVTEKGKDVELRCDPISGHTALYWYRQSLGQGLEFLIYFQGNSAPDKSGLPSDRFSAERTGGSVSTLTIQRTQQEDSAVYLCASSSASSYNSPLHFGNGTRLTVT.

This clonotype was detected a few times. The genes are TRBV12-3 or TRBV12-4 and TRBJ1-2; D gene ambiguous. V was trimmed by 7 bases and J by 3 bases, leaving 24 bases between them. The CDR3 covers 17 residues. This CDR3 reads CASNLFFSGRSDYGYTF. The CDR3 nucleotides read TGTGCCAGCAACCTCTTTTTTTCGGGCAGGTCCGACTATGGCTACACCTTC.

The chain is built from TRBV6-1 and TRBJ2-4; tentative D call: TRBD2 (6 bases). The DNA end is a closer match to TRBJ2-7, so the J assignment may be wrong. The CDR3 is 19 amino acids. Germline lookup yields CDR1 MNHNS and CDR2 SASEGT. The CDR3 reads CASSPTQRPGIGRTDEQYF. The CDR3 region has the DNA TGTGCCAGCAGTCCTACCCAAAGGCCGGGGATTGGGAGGACGGACGAGCAGTACTTC.

There are many counts of this clonotype. The V and J genes are TRBV29-1 and TRBJ1-2, with D uncertain. This CDR3 has 11 amino acids. Between the trimmed V and J ends, which lost 3 bases and 5 bases, there was a span of 7 bases. CDR1 is SQVTM, CDR2 ANQGSEA, per germline. CDR3 region: CSVDPGYGYTF. The CDR3 bases are TGCAGCGTTGATCCTGGGTATGGCTACACCTTC.

This clonotype was counted many times. This chain links TRBV7-2 with TRBJ2-3, with TRBD2 matching 7 bases. Unmatched junction bases numbered 9, after V lost 5 bases and J lost 1 base. This CDR3 comprises 16 residues. The germline CDR1 and CDR2 sequences are SGHTA and FQGNSA. CDR3 in amino acids: CASSHSWSGGTDTQYF. As DNA, the CDR3 is TGTGCCAGCAGCCACTCTTGGAGCGGGGGCACAGATACGCAGTATTTT.

This clonotype was counted between two and nine times. The V call is TRBV19, the J call TRBJ2-2; D may be TRBD1 (6 bases). The CDR3 runs 16 residues. V was trimmed by 3 bases and J by 4 bases, leaving 15 bases between them. CDR1 and CDR2 from the germline V gene are LNHDA and SQIVND (reference sequence). This CDR3 reads CASSMEWGLGTGELFF. The CDR3 region has the DNA TGTGCCAGTAGTATGGAATGGGGGCTCGGCACCGGGGAGCTGTTTTTT. Combining the CDR3 with reference TRBV19 and TRBJ2-2 gives the whole variable domain DGGITQSPKYLFRKEGQNVTLSCEQNLNHDAMYWYRQDPGQGLRLIYYSQIVNDFQKGDIAEGYSVSREKKESFPLTVTSAQKNPTAFYLCASSMEWGLGTGELFFGEGSRLTVL.

The table lists this clonotype with a count of one. Possible read error: a much larger clone is one base away. The rearrangement joins TRBV24-1 to TRBJ1-2, with D hard to call. Germline V gene lookup returns CDR1 KGHDR and CDR2 SFDVKD. This CDR3 has 15 residues. The CDR3, as DNA: TGTGCCACCAGTGACCCGACCGACACTAACTATGACTACACCTTC. Residues: CATSDPTDTNYDYTF.

This clonotype was found a few times. The rearrangement links TRBV20-1 to TRBJ1-2, with D perhaps matching TRBD1 (6 bases). The CDR3 extends over 17 amino acids. V shed 3 bases and J shed 6 bases, with 26 bases lying between them. Germline V gene lookup returns CDR1 DFQATT and CDR2 SNEGSKA (reference sequence). The CDR3 nucleotides read TGCAGTGCTAGTCATCCGGGACCGCATGGGGGCCAGGATGGCTACACCTTC. Translated, it gives CSASHPGPHGGQDGYTF.

The chain recombines TRBV4-1 with TRBJ2-1, with no clear D. Trimming pared 1 base from V and 0 bases from J, leaving 10 bases between. CDR1 is MGHRA and CDR2 is YSYEKL in the germline V gene. This CDR3 region has 16 residues. CDR3 DNA: TGCGCCAGCAGCCAAGCTGCGTATATCTCCTACAATGAGCAGTTCTTC. This translates into CASSQAAYISYNEQFF.

This clonotype was observed a handful of times. It may be a read error: a sequence one base away is much more abundant. The CDR3 is CSADTGFYEQYF. DNA of the CDR3: TGCAGTGCTGATACAGGGTTTTACGAGCAGTACTTC. The chain links TRBV20-1 to TRBJ2-7; D possibly corresponds to TRBD1 (6 bases). Trimming pared 5 bases from V and 4 bases from J, leaving 12 bases between. Germline V gene data show CDR1 as DFQATT and CDR2 as SNEGSKA (reference sequence). The CDR3 contains 12 residues.

This clonotype was counted many times. V is TRBV28 and J is TRBJ2-5; D uncertain. V lost 3 bases, J lost 5 bases, and 7 bases lay in between. This CDR3 is built from 12 residues. The germline gives CDR1 MDHEN, CDR2 SYDVKM. CDR3 protein: CASSLIRETQYF. CDR3 DNA: TGTGCCAGCAGTTTGATAAGGGAGACCCAGTACTTC.

This clonotype appeared many times. The rearrangement links TRBV9 to TRBJ2-5, with 7 nucleotides matching TRBD1. Trimming removed 0 bases from V and 4 bases from J; junction bases left unmatched: 0. Germline-derived CDR1 and CDR2 are SGDLS and YYNGEE. CDR3 length: 13 amino acids. CDR3 sequence (DNA): TGTGCCAGCAGCGTAGACAGGGGAGAGACCCAGTACTTC. Translating gives CASSVDRGETQYF. The full variable domain, in which reference TRBV9 and TRBJ2-5 provide the parts outside the CDR3, is DSGVTQTPKHLITATGQRVTLRCSPRSGDLSVYWYQQSLDQGLQFLIQYYNGEERAKGNILERFSAQQFPDLHSELNLSSLELGDSALYFCASSVDRGETQYFGPGTRLLVL.

As to this clonotype: Compared with germline, one end of the junction differs, possibly owing to a read error. The V and J genes are TRBV12-3 or TRBV12-4 and TRBJ1-4; 8 positions match TRBD1. The CDR3 is 15 amino acids. CDR3 region: CASSRTGSTNEKRFF. The CDR3 DNA sequence: TGTGCCAGCAGCAGGACAGGGTCAACTAATGAAAAACGGTTTTTT.